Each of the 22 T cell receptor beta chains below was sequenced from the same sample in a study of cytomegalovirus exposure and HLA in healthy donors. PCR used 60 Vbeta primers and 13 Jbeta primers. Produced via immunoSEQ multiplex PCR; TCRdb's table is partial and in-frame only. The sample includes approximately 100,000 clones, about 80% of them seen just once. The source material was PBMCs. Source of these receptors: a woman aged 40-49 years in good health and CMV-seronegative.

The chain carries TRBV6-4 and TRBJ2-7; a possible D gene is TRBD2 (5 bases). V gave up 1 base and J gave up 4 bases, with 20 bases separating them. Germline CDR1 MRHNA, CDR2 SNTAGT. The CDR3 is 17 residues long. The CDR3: CASSDFEAAVGLYEQYF. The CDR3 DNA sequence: TGTGCCAGCAGTGACTTCGAAGCAGCGGTCGGGTTGTACGAGCAGTACTTC.

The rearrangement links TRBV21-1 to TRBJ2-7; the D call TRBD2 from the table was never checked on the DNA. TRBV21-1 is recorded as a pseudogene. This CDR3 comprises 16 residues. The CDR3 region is CASSNPRSSSPYEQYF. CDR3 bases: TGTGCCAGCAGCAACCCGAGGAGTTCTAGCCCCTACGAGCAGTACTTC.

The chain's CDR3 is CASSGRGPQETQYF. CDR3 coding DNA: TGCGCCAGCAGCGGGAGAGGTCCCCAAGAGACCCAGTACTTC. This chain uses TRBV5-1 with TRBJ2-5, with D perhaps TRBD2 (5 bases). The length of the CDR3 is 14 residues. V was cut by 4 bases and J by 1 base, with 11 bases left in between. Germline CDR1 reads SGHRS; CDR2 reads YFSETQ.

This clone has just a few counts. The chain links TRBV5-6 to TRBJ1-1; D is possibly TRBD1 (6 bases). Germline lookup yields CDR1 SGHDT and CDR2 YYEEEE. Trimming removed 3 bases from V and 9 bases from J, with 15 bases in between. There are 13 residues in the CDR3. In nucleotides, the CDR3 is TGTGCCAGCAGCTCGGACAGTAATTCAAAAGCTTTCTTT. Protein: CASSSDSNSKAFF. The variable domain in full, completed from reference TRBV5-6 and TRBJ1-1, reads DAGVTQSPTHLIKTRGQQVTLRCSPKSGHDTVSWYQQALGQGPQFIFQYYEEEERQRGNFPDRFSGHQFPNYSSELNVNALLLGDSALYLCASSSDSNSKAFFGQGTRLTVV.

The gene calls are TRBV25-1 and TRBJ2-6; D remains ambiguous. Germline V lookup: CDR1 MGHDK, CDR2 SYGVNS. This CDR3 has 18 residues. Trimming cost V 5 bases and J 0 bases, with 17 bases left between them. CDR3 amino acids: CASSTQRDRISGANVLTF. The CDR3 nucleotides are TGTGCCAGCAGTACCCAAAGAGATAGAATCTCTGGGGCCAACGTCCTGACTTTC.

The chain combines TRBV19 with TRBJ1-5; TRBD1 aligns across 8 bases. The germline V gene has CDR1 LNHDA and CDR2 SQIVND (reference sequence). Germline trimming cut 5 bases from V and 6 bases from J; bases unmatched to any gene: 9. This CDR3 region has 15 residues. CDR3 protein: CASSRTGLQVQPQHF. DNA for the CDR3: TGTGCCAGTAGTCGGACAGGGCTGCAGGTTCAGCCCCAGCATTTT.

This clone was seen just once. The CDR3 DNA reads as TGTGCCAGCTCACCGACGGGACACGAGACCCAGTACTTC. It encodes CASSPTGHETQYF. V and J are TRBV18 and TRBJ2-5; maybe TRBD1 (6 bases). V was shortened by 3 bases and J by 5 bases, with 10 bases between the two germline ends. The CDR3 is 13 residues long. The V gene's germline CDR1 is KGHSH and CDR2 LQKENI.

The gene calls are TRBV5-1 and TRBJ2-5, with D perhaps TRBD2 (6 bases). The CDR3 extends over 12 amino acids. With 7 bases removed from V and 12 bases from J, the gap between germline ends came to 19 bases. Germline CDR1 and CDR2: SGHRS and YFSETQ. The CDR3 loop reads CASGDFGGSEYF. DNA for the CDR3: TGCGCCAGCGGCGACTTCGGGGGAAGCGAGTACTTC. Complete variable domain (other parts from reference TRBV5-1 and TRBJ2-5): KAGVTQTPRYLIKTRGQQVTLSCSPISGHRSVSWYQQTPGQGLQFLFEYFSETQRNKGNFPGRFSGRQFSNSRSEMNVSTLELGDSALYLCASGDFGGSEYFGPGTRLLVL.

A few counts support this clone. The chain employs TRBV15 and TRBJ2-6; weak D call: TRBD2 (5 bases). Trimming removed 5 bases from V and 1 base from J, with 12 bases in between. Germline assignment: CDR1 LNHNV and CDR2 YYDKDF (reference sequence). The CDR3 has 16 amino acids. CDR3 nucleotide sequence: TGTGCCACCAGCGCTCAGAGGGATTCTGGGGCCAACGTCCTGACTTTC. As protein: CATSAQRDSGANVLTF.

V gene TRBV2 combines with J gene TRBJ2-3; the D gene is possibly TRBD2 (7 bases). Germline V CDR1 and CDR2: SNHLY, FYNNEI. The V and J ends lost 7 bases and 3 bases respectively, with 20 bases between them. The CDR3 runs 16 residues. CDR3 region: CASNHQSGGSTDTQYF. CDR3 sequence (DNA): TGTGCCAGCAACCATCAGTCGGGGGGCTCGACAGATACGCAGTATTTT. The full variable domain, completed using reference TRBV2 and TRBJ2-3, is EPEVTQTPSHQVTQMGQEVILRCVPISNHLYFYWYRQILGQKVEFLVSFYNNEISEKSEIFDDQFSVERPDGSNFTLKIRSTKLEDSAMYFCASNHQSGGSTDTQYFGPGTRLTVL.

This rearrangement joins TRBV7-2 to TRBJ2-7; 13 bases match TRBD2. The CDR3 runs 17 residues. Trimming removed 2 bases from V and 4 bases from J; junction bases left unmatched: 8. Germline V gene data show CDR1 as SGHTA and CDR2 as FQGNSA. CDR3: CASSLRTSGSRLYEQYF. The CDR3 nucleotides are TGTGCCAGCAGCTTAAGGACTAGCGGGAGTCGGCTGTACGAGCAGTACTTC.

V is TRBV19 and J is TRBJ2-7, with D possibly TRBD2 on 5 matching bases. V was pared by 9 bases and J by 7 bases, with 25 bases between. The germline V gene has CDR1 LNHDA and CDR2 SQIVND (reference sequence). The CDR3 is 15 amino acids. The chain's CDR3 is CASSRTGISQGEQYF. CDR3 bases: TGTGCCAGCTCACGGACCGGGATTTCACAAGGGGAGCAGTACTTC.

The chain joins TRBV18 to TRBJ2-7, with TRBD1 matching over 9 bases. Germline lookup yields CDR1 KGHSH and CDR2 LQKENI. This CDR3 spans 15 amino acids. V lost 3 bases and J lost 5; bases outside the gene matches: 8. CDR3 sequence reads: CASSPDRGDVDEQYF. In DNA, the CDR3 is TGTGCCAGCTCACCGGACAGGGGAGATGTCGACGAGCAGTACTTC.

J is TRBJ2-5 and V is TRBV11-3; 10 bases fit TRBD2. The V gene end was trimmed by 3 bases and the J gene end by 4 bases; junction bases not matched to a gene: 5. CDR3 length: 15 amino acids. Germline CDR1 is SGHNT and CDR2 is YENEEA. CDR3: CASSFGTSAGETQYF. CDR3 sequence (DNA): TGTGCCAGCAGCTTCGGGACTAGCGCGGGAGAGACCCAGTACTTC.

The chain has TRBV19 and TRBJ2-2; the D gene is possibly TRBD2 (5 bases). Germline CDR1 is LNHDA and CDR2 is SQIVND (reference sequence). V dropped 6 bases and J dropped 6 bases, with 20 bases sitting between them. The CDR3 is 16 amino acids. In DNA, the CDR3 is TGTGCCAGTAGAACCGCGGACTCGCGAGGGTCCGGGGAGCTGTTTTTT. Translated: CASRTADSRGSGELFF.

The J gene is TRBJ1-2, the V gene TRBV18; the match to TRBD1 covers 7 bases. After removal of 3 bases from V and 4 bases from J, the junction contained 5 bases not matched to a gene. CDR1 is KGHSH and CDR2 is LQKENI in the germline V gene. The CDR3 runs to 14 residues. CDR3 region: CASSPRGQTYGYTF. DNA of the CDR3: TGTGCCAGCTCACCCCGGGGACAGACCTATGGCTACACCTTC.

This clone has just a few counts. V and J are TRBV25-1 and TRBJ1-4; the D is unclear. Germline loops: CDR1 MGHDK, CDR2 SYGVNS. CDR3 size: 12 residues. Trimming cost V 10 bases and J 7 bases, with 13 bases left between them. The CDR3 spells CATLKRVEKLFF. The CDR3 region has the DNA TGTGCCACCTTGAAGCGGGTTGAAAAACTGTTTTTT.

CDR3 DNA sequence: TGTGCCAGCAGTGACGGCTTTTGGGGACAAACCTACGAGCAGTACTTC. Residues: CASSDGFWGQTYEQYF. The chain uses TRBV6-1 and TRBJ2-7; D is perhaps TRBD1 (6 bases). Trimming stripped 3 bases from V and 2 bases from J, with 17 bases between. Germline V gene sequence: CDR1 MNHNS, CDR2 SASEGT. The CDR3 extends over 16 amino acids.

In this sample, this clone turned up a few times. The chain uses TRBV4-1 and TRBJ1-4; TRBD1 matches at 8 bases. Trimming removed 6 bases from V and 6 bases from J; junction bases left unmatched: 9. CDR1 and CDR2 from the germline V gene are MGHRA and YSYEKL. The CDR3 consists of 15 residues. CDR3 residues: CASRPLDREDEKLFF. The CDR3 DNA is TGCGCCAGCAGACCGTTGGACAGGGAGGATGAAAAACTGTTTTTT.

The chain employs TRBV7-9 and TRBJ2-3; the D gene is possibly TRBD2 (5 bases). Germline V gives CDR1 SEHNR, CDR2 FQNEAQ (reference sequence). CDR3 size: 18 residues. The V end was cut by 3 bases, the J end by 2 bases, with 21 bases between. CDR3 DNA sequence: TGTGCCAGCAGCTTTGATTTAAGACGAGGAGGAACCACAGATACGCAGTATTTT. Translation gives CASSFDLRRGGTTDTQYF.

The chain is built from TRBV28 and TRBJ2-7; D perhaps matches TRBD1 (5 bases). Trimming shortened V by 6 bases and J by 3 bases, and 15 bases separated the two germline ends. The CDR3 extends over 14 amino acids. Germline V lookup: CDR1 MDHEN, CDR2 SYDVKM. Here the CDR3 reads CASRQPHRSYEQYF. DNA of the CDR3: TGTGCCAGCAGGCAACCTCACAGGAGCTACGAGCAGTACTTC. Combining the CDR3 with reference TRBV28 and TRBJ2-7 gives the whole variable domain DVKVTQSSRYLVKRTGEKVFLECVQDMDHENMFWYRQDPGLGLRLIYFSYDVKMKEKGDIPEGYSVSREKKERFSLILESASTNQTSMYLCASRQPHRSYEQYFGPGTRLTVT.

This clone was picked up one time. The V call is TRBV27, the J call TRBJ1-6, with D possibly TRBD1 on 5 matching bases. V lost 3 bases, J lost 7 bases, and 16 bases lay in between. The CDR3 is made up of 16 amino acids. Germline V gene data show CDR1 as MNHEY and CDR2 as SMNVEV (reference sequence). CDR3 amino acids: CASSFSGPKWNSPLHF. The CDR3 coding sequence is TGTGCCAGCAGTTTTTCAGGGCCGAAGTGGAATTCACCCCTCCACTTT.